This T cell receptor (beta chain) was recovered during a study of Graves' ophthalmopathy and Graves' hyperthyroidism. Study-wide results and caveats: As the model predicted ophthalmopathy progression, it achieved a sensitivity of less than 71% and a specificity of 72.22%. Among thyroid clonotypes expanded above 0.001 frequency, most also appeared in blood.

The sequenced template was RNA, covering the TCR beta CDR3 region. First-round RT-PCR used HTBI primers; second-round multiplex PCR followed. TCRdb re-called the multiplex PCR reads through MiXCR, storing one row per CDR3 protein. The sample holds more than 1,000,000 distinct CDR3 sequences, about two fifths seen once. As for this clonotype: The antigen is unknown. A much larger clone sits a single nucleotide away, making a read error possible.

Eligible hyperthyroidism cases comprised new diagnoses of under 2 months' duration in individuals aged 18 to 65. Enrollment excluded any patients with other autoimmune diseases, uncontrolled infections, pregnancy or lactation. The CDR3 is 15 amino acids. With 4 bases removed from V and 2 bases from J, the gap between germline ends came to 12 bases. Germline CDR1 ENHRY, CDR2 SYGVKD. This TCR came from an adult man with Graves' hyperthyroidism. This rearrangement joins TRBV10-3 to TRBJ1-5, with D possibly TRBD1 on 5 matching bases. Sequencing input: peripheral blood or thyroid tissue (not recorded which). This CDR3 is CAISGTRGGNQPQHF. The CDR3, as DNA: TGTGCCATCAGTGGGACGAGGGGTGGCAATCAGCCCCAGCATTTT.